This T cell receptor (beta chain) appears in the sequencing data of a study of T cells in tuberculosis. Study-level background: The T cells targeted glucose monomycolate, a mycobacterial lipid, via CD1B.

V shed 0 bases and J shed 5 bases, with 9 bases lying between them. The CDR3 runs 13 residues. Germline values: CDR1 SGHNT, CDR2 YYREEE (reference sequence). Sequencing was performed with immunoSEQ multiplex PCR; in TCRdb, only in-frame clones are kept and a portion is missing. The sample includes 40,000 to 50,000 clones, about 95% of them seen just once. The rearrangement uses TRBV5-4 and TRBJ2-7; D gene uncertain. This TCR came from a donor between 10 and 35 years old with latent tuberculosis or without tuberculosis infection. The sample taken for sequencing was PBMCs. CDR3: CASSLGFSDEQYF. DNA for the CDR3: TGTGCCAGCAGCTTGGGGTTCAGCGACGAGCAGTACTTC.